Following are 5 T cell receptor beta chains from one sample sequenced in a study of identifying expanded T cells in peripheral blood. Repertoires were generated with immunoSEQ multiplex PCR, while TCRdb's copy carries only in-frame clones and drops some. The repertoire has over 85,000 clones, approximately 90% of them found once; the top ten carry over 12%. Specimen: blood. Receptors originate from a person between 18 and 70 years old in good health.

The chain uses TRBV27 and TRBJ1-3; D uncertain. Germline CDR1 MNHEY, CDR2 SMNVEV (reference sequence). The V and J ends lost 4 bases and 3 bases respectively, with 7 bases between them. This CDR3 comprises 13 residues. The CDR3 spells CASSSSRGNTIYF. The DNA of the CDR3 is TGTGCCAGCAGTTCGTCCCGTGGAAACACCATATATTTT.

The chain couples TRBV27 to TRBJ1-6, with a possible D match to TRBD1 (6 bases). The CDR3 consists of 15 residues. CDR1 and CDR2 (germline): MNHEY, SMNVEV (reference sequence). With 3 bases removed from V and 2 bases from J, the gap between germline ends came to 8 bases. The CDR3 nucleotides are TGTGCCAGCAGTTTCAGGGGTACCTATAATTCACCCCTCCACTTT. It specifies CASSFRGTYNSPLHF.

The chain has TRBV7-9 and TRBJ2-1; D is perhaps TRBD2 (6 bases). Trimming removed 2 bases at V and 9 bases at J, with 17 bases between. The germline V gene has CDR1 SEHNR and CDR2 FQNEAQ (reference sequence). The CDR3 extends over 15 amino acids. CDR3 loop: CASSLSWAGNSEQFF. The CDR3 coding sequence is TGTGCCAGCAGCTTAAGTTGGGCGGGAAACAGTGAGCAGTTCTTC.

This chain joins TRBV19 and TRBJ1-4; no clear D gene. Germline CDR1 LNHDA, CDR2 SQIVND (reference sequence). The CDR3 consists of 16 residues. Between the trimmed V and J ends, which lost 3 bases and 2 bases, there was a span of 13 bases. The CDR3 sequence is CASSIIGPRTNEKLFF. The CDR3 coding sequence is TGTGCCAGTAGTATTATCGGACCTCGGACTAATGAAAAACTGTTTTTT.

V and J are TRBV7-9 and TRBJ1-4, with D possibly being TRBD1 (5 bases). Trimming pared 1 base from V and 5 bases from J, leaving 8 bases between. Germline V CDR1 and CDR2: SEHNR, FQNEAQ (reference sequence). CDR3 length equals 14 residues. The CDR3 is CASSLVRGNEKLFF. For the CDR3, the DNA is TGTGCCAGCAGCTTAGTTAGGGGCAATGAAAAACTGTTTTTT.